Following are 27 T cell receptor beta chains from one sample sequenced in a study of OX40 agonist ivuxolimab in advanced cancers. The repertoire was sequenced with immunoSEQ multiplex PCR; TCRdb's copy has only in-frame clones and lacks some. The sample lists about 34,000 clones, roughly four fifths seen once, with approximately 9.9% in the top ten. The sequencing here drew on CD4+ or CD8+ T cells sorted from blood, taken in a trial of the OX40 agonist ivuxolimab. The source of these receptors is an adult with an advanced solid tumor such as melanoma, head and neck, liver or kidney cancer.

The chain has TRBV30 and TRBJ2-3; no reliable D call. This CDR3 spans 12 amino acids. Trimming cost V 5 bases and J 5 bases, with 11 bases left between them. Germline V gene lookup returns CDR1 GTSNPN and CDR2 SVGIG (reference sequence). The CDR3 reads CAWGKGGDTQYF. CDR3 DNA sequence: TGTGCCTGGGGGAAGGGTGGAGATACGCAGTATTTT.

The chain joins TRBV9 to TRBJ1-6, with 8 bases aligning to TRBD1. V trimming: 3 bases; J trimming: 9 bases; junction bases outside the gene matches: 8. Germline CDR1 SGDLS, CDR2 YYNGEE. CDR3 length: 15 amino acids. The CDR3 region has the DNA TGTGCCAGCAGCGCCCGGACAGGGATAGGTTCACCCCTCCACTTT. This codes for CASSARTGIGSPLHF. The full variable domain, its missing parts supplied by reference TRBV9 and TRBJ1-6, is DSGVTQTPKHLITATGQRVTLRCSPRSGDLSVYWYQQSLDQGLQFLIQYYNGEERAKGNILERFSAQQFPDLHSELNLSSLELGDSALYFCASSARTGIGSPLHFGNGTRLTVT.

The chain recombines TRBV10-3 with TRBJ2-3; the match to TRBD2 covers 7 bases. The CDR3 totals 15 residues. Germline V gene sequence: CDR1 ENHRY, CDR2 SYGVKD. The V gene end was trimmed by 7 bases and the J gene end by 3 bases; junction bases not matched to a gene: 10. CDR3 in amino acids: CAITQGLTRTDTQYF. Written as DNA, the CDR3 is TGTGCCATCACCCAGGGACTAACAAGGACAGATACGCAGTATTTT.

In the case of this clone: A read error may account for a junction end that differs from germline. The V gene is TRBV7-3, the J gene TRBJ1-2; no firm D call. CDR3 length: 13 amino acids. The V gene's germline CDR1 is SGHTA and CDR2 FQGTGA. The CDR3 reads CASSFDATTPTIF. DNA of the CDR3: TGTGCCAGCAGCTTCGACGCGACCACGCCAACCATCTTC.

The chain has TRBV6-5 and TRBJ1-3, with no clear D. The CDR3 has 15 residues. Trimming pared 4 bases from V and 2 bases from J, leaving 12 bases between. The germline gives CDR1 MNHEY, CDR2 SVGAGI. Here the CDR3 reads CASSLKFAPGNTIYF. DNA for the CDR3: TGTGCCAGCAGTTTAAAATTTGCCCCTGGAAACACCATATATTTT.

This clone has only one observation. CDR3 loop: CASSQFVTGTDLGYTF. CDR3 bases: TGCGCCAGCAGCCAATTTGTAACCGGGACAGACTTAGGCTACACCTTC. The chain carries TRBV5-1 and TRBJ1-2; TRBD1 matches at 7 bases. This CDR3 has 16 amino acids. Per germline, CDR1 SGHRS and CDR2 YFSETQ. J was trimmed by 8 bases and V by 4 bases; bases with no gene match: 17.

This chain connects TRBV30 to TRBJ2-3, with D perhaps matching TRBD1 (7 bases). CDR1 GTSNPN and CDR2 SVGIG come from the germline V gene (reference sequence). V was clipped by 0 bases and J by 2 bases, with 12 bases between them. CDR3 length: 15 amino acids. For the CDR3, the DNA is TGTGCCTGGAGTGTCTCAGGGGGGTTCACAGATACGCAGTATTTT. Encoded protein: CAWSVSGGFTDTQYF.

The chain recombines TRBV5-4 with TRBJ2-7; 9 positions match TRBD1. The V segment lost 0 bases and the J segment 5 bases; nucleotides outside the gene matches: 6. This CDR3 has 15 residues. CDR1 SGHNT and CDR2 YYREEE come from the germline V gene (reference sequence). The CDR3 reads CASSLEWTGVNEQYF. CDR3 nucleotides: TGTGCCAGCAGCTTGGAGTGGACAGGGGTGAACGAGCAGTACTTC.

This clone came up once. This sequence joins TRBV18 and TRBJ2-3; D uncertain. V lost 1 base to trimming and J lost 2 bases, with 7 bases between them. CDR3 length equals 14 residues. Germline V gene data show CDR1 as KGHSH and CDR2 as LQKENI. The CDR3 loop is CASSPQRDTDTQYF. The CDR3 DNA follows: TGTGCCAGCTCACCACAAAGGGACACAGATACGCAGTATTTT.

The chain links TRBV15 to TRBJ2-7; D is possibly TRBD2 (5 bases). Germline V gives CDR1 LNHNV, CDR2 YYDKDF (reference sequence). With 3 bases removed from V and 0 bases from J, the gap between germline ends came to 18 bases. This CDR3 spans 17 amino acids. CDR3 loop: CATSSLGGARSSYEQYF. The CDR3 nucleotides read TGTGCCACCAGCAGCCTTGGAGGAGCCAGAAGCTCCTACGAGCAGTACTTC.

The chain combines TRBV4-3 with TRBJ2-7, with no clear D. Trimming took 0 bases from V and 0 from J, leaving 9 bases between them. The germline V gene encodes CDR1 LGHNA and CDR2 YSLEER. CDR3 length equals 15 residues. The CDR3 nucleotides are TGCGCCAGCAGCCAAGACAATACAGCCTCCTACGAGCAGTACTTC. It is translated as CASSQDNTASYEQYF.

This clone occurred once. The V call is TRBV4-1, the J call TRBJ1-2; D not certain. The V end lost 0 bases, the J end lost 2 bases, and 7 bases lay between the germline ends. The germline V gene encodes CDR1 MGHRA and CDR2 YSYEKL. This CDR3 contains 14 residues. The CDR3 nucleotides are TGCGCCAGCAGCCAAGATTCGGAGAACTATGGCTACACCTTC. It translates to CASSQDSENYGYTF.

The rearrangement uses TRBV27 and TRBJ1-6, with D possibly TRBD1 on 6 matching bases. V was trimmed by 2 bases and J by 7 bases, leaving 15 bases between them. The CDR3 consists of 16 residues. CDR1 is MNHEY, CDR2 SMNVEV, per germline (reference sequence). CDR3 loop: CASSLISGATNSPLHF. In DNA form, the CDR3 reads TGTGCCAGCAGTTTAATATCAGGGGCGACGAATTCACCCCTCCACTTT.

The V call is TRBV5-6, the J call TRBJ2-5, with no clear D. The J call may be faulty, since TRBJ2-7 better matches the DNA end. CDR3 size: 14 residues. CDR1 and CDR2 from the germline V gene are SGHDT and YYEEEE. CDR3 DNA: TGTGCCAGCAGTAACCGTCTAAGCTCCTACGAGCAGTACTTC. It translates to CASSNRLSSYEQYF.

The CDR3 loop is CASRLDREYRNSPLHF. CDR3 in DNA: TGTGCCAGCAGATTAGACAGGGAATATAGGAATTCACCCCTCCACTTT. The chain links TRBV6-6 to TRBJ1-6, with 7 bases aligning to TRBD1. Germline V gene sequence: CDR1 MNHNY, CDR2 SVGAGI (reference sequence). J lost 7 bases, V lost 6 bases, and 12 bases had no gene match. The CDR3 is made up of 16 amino acids.

This chain's CDR3 is CASSVKGQVYNEQFF. Written as DNA, the CDR3 is TGTGCCAGCAGCGTAAAAGGACAGGTCTACAATGAGCAGTTCTTC. The chain joins TRBV9 to TRBJ2-1; TRBD1 matches at 7 bases. Trimming cost V 1 base and J 3 bases; bases outside gene matches: 4. The CDR3 covers 15 residues. The germline CDR1 and CDR2 sequences are SGDLS and YYNGEE.

The chain's CDR3 is CASSPNPPSSSYNEQFF. The CDR3, as DNA: TGTGCCAGCAGCCCAAACCCTCCTTCGAGCTCCTACAATGAGCAGTTCTTC. This chain joins TRBV7-6 and TRBJ2-1; D uncertain. Germline assignment: CDR1 SGHVS and CDR2 FNYEAQ. The CDR3 has 17 amino acids. The V end was cut by 5 bases, the J end by 0 bases, with 17 bases between.

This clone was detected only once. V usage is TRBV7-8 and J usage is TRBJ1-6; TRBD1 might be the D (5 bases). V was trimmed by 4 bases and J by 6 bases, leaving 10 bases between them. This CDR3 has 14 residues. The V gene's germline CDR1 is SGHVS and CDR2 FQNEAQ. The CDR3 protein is CASSYGTSNSPLHF. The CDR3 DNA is TGTGCCAGCAGCTATGGGACGTCTAATTCACCCCTCCACTTT.

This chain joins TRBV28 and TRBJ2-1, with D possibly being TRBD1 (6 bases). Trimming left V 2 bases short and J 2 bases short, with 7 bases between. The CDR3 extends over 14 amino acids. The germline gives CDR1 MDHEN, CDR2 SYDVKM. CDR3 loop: CASSLGGPYNEQFF. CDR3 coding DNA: TGTGCCAGCAGTTTAGGGGGCCCCTACAATGAGCAGTTCTTC.

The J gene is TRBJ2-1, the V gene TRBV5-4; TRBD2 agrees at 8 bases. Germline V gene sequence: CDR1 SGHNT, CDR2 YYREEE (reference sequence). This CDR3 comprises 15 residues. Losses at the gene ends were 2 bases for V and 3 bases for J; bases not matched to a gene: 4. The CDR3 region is CASSFSSGGYNEQFF. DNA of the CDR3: TGTGCCAGCAGCTTTTCCAGCGGGGGCTACAATGAGCAGTTCTTC.

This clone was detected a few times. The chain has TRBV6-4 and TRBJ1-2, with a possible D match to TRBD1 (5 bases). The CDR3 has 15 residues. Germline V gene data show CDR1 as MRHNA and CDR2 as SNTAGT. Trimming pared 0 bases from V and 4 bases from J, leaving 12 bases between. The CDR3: CASSDSFTGFYGYTF. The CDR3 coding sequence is TGTGCCAGCAGTGACTCGTTTACAGGATTCTATGGCTACACCTTC.

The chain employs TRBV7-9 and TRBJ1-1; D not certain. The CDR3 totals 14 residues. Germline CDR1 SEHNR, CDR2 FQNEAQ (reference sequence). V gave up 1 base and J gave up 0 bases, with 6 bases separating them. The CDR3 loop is CASSLGAMNTEAFF. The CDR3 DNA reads TGTGCCAGCAGCTTAGGAGCCATGAACACTGAAGCTTTCTTT.

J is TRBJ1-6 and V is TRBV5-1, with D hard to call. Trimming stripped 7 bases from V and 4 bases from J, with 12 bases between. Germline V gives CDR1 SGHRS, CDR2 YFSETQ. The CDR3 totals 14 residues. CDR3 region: CASRVQGYNSPLHF. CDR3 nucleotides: TGCGCCAGCCGGGTCCAAGGGTATAATTCACCCCTCCACTTT. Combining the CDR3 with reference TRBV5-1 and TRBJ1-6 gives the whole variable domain KAGVTQTPRYLIKTRGQQVTLSCSPISGHRSVSWYQQTPGQGLQFLFEYFSETQRNKGNFPGRFSGRQFSNSRSEMNVSTLELGDSALYLCASRVQGYNSPLHFGNGTRLTVT.

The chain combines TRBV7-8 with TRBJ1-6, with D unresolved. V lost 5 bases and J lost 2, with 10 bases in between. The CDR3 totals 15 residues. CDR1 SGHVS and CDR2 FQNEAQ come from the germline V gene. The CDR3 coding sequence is TGTGCCAGCAGCCCCCGGGATCCCTATAATTCACCCCTCCACTTT. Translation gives CASSPRDPYNSPLHF.

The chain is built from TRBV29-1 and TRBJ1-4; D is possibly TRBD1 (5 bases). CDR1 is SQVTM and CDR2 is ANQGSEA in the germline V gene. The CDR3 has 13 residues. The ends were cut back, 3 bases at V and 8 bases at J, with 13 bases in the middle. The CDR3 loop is CSVERGADEKLFF. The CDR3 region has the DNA TGCAGCGTTGAGAGGGGCGCGGACGAAAAACTGTTTTTT.

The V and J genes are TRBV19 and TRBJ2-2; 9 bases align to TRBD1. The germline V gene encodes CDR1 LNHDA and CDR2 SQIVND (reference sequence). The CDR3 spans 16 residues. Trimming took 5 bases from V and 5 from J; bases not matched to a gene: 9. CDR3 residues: CASSAPGQGVTGELFF. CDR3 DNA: TGTGCCAGTAGTGCACCGGGACAGGGTGTAACCGGGGAGCTGTTTTTT. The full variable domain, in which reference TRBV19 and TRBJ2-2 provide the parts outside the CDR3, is DGGITQSPKYLFRKEGQNVTLSCEQNLNHDAMYWYRQDPGQGLRLIYYSQIVNDFQKGDIAEGYSVSREKKESFPLTVTSAQKNPTAFYLCASSAPGQGVTGELFFGEGSRLTVL.

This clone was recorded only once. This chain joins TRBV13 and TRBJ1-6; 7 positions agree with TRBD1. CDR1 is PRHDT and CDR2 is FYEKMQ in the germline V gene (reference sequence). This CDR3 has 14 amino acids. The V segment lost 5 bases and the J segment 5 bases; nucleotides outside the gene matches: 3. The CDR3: CASSAGQNNSPLHF. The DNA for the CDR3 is TGTGCCAGCAGCGCGGGACAGAATAATTCACCCCTCCACTTT. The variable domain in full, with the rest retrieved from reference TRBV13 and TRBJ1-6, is AAGVIQSPRHLIKEKRETATLKCYPIPRHDTVYWYQQGPGQDPQFLISFYEKMQSDKGSIPDRFSAQQFSDYHSELNMSSLELGDSALYFCASSAGQNNSPLHFGNGTRLTVT.